Shown below are 29 T cell receptor beta chains from a single sample sequenced in a study of T cell changes during pregnancy in multiple sclerosis. Profiled with immunoSEQ multiplex PCR; TCRdb holds only in-frame clones, not every one. The data hold about 81,000 clones, with around 93% observed a single time. Here the sequenced sample was peripheral blood, taken in the third trimester of pregnancy. The receptors stem from a female donor in good health, enrolled as a control in a pregnancy study.

This clone appeared once. The chain combines TRBV5-1 with TRBJ2-2, with 9 positions matching TRBD1. Germline lookup yields CDR1 SGHRS and CDR2 YFSETQ. The CDR3 is 14 amino acids. The V segment lost 4 bases and the J segment 7 bases; nucleotides outside the gene matches: 5. The CDR3 nucleotides are TGCGCCAGCAGCGGGGGACAGGGCGGCGGGGAGCTGTTTTTT. Protein sequence: CASSGGQGGGELFF.

The gene calls are TRBV7-9 and TRBJ2-7; tentative D call: TRBD1 (7 bases). CDR1 SEHNR and CDR2 FQNEAQ come from the germline V gene (reference sequence). The CDR3 is made up of 14 amino acids. The ends were cut back, 4 bases at V and 0 bases at J, with 10 bases in the middle. This CDR3 is CASSSGGRSYEQYF. CDR3 bases: TGTGCCAGCAGCTCAGGGGGGCGCTCCTACGAGCAGTACTTC.

The genes are TRBV4-1 and TRBJ1-5; 8 bases line up with TRBD1. The J segment lost 4 bases and the V segment lost 1 base, leaving 3 bases of the junction unmatched. The CDR3 contains 15 residues. Germline-derived CDR1 and CDR2 are MGHRA and YSYEKL. DNA for the CDR3: TGCGCCAGCAGCCAAGTGGACAGGGAAAATCAGCCCCAGCATTTT. Amino acids: CASSQVDRENQPQHF.

This clone was seen just once. This rearrangement joins TRBV7-9 to TRBJ2-7; TRBD1 agrees at 7 bases. The J segment lost 2 bases and the V segment lost 1 base, leaving 5 bases of the junction unmatched. CDR1 is SEHNR and CDR2 is FQNEAQ in the germline V gene (reference sequence). This CDR3 comprises 15 residues. DNA of the CDR3: TGTGCCAGCAGCTTAGATGGTGACAGGGCCTACGAGCAGTACTTC. It translates to CASSLDGDRAYEQYF.

The chain uses TRBV6-5 and TRBJ2-5; perhaps TRBD2 as D (6 bases). CDR3 size: 11 residues. Germline V gene data show CDR1 as MNHEY and CDR2 as SVGAGI. Trimming took off 6 bases at V and 5 bases at J, with 7 bases between the two ends. This CDR3 reads CASSAGETQYF. In nucleotides, the CDR3 is TGTGCCAGCAGCGCGGGGGAGACCCAGTACTTC.

This rearrangement joins TRBV27 to TRBJ2-1; TRBD2 matches at 9 bases. Germline V lookup: CDR1 MNHEY, CDR2 SMNVEV (reference sequence). This CDR3 has 16 residues. V dropped 1 base and J dropped 6; count of bases not matched to a gene: 7. DNA of the CDR3: TGTGCCAGCAGTTTATGGCGCGGGAGGGCCGTCAATGAGCAGTTCTTC. It codes for CASSLWRGRAVNEQFF.

The chain recombines TRBV9 with TRBJ2-1; 10 bases line up with TRBD2. J gave up 7 bases and V 0 bases, and 13 bases lay outside the gene matches. Germline V gene lookup returns CDR1 SGDLS and CDR2 YYNGEE. The CDR3 runs to 18 residues. CDR3 sequence reads: CASSVAQLAGYSRNEQFF. CDR3 nucleotides: TGTGCCAGCAGCGTAGCTCAACTAGCGGGATATAGTAGGAATGAGCAGTTCTTC.

The chain is built from TRBV5-4 and TRBJ2-2, with 9 bases identical to TRBD1. V shed 4 bases, J shed 3 bases, and the junction held 4 bases outside the gene matches. The CDR3 sequence is 15 residues long. Germline V gives CDR1 SGHNT, CDR2 YYREEE (reference sequence). The chain's CDR3 is CASSLRTGDTGELFF. CDR3 coding DNA: TGTGCCAGCAGCCTCCGGACAGGGGACACCGGGGAGCTGTTTTTT.

The chain combines TRBV11-3 with TRBJ2-1; D is uncertain. CDR3 length equals 14 residues. From germline, CDR1 is SGHNT and CDR2 YENEEA. Trimming cost V 1 base and J 0 bases, with 4 bases left between them. The CDR3 DNA follows: TGTGCCAGCAGCTTAGCGAGCTCCTACAATGAGCAGTTCTTC. It specifies CASSLASSYNEQFF.

The chain carries TRBV10-3 and TRBJ1-2; unclear D gene. This CDR3 spans 13 amino acids. Germline values: CDR1 ENHRY, CDR2 SYGVKD. V lost 2 bases to trimming and J lost 0 bases, with 4 bases between them. The CDR3 loop is CAISETANYGYTF. In DNA form, the CDR3 reads TGTGCCATCAGTGAGACAGCTAACTATGGCTACACCTTC.

The chain is built from TRBV5-8 and TRBJ1-5; D ambiguous. Germline CDR1 reads SGHTS; CDR2 reads YDEGEE. V shed 0 bases and J shed 6 bases, with 10 bases lying between them. The CDR3 totals 14 residues. The CDR3: CASSLVEFGQPQHF. CDR3 DNA sequence: TGTGCCAGCAGCTTGGTTGAGTTTGGTCAGCCCCAGCATTTT.

The chain carries TRBV7-8 and TRBJ1-1, with no clear D. The CDR3 totals 14 residues. From germline, CDR1 is SGHVS and CDR2 FQNEAQ. V lost 3 bases, J lost 0 bases, and 8 bases lay in between. This chain's CDR3 is CASSFVGLNTEAFF. In DNA form, the CDR3 reads TGTGCCAGCAGCTTTGTCGGGTTGAACACTGAAGCTTTCTTT.

This sequence joins TRBV10-3 and TRBJ2-3, with 8 nucleotides matching TRBD2. Germline trimming cut 6 bases from V and 2 bases from J; bases unmatched to any gene: 7. Germline loops: CDR1 ENHRY, CDR2 SYGVKD. The CDR3 extends over 15 amino acids. DNA of the CDR3: TGTGCCATCAGCCGGCGGGGGGAGGCCACAGATACGCAGTATTTT. It translates to CAISRRGEATDTQYF.

The chain joins TRBV14 to TRBJ2-5; D uncertain. Germline assignment: CDR1 SGHDN and CDR2 FVKESK. This CDR3 spans 13 amino acids. Trimming removed 4 bases at V and 2 bases at J, with 8 bases between. The CDR3 DNA is TGTGCCAGCAGCCCCCAGGTACAAGAGACCCAGTACTTC. Translated, it gives CASSPQVQETQYF.

The V gene is TRBV5-1, the J gene TRBJ1-1, with TRBD1 identical over 7 bases. This CDR3 is 15 amino acids long. Germline trimming cut 4 bases from V and 7 bases from J; bases unmatched to any gene: 13. Germline V gene data show CDR1 as SGHRS and CDR2 as YFSETQ. The DNA of the CDR3 is TGCGCCAGCAGCCCGGGAGGGGGCGGCTATAGTGAAGCTTTCTTT. This translates into CASSPGGGGYSEAFF.

The V gene is TRBV15, the J gene TRBJ1-5; unclear D gene. The CDR3 totals 14 residues. V was trimmed by 5 bases and J by 7 bases, leaving 15 bases between them. The germline gives CDR1 LNHNV, CDR2 YYDKDF (reference sequence). The CDR3 here is CATSPLSDGQPQHF. CDR3 bases: TGTGCCACCAGCCCCTTATCCGACGGGCAGCCCCAGCATTTT.

V and J are TRBV27 and TRBJ2-3; D call uncertain. The CDR3 runs 15 residues. Germline CDR1 is MNHEY and CDR2 is SMNVEV (reference sequence). Trimming shortened V by 3 bases and J by 3 bases, and 13 bases separated the two germline ends. The CDR3 reads CASSFDYYRTDTQYF. CDR3 DNA: TGTGCCAGCAGTTTCGATTACTATAGGACAGATACGCAGTATTTT.

The gene calls are TRBV15 and TRBJ1-1; possibly TRBD1 for D (6 bases). This CDR3 is 13 amino acids long. Trimming removed 4 bases at V and 6 bases at J, with 12 bases between. CDR1 LNHNV and CDR2 YYDKDF come from the germline V gene (reference sequence). This CDR3 reads CATSIQGYSEAFF. In nucleotides, the CDR3 is TGTGCCACCAGCATACAGGGTTATTCTGAAGCTTTCTTT.

The chain joins TRBV2 to TRBJ1-5, with 10 bases that match TRBD1. V shed 5 bases, J shed 4 bases, and the junction held 5 bases outside the gene matches. This CDR3 is built from 15 residues. Germline V lookup: CDR1 SNHLY, CDR2 FYNNEI. The CDR3 region is CASSPDRGKNQPQHF. As DNA, the CDR3 is TGTGCCAGCAGTCCGGACAGGGGGAAAAATCAGCCCCAGCATTTT. The full variable domain, rest sourced from reference TRBV2 and TRBJ1-5, is EPEVTQTPSHQVTQMGQEVILRCVPISNHLYFYWYRQILGQKVEFLVSFYNNEISEKSEIFDDQFSVERPDGSNFTLKIRSTKLEDSAMYFCASSPDRGKNQPQHFGDGTRLSIL.

The chain combines TRBV27 with TRBJ2-6, with D maybe TRBD2 (7 bases). CDR3 length equals 15 residues. CDR1 and CDR2 from the germline V gene are MNHEY and SMNVEV (reference sequence). The V end lost 8 bases, the J end lost 3 bases, and 14 bases lay between the germline ends. The CDR3 region has the DNA TGTGCCAGCGCGGGGGCCTCGATTGGGGCCAACGTCCTGACTTTC. Its protein is CASAGASIGANVLTF.

The chain is built from TRBV11-2 and TRBJ2-7; D remains ambiguous. The CDR3 spans 15 residues. Germline-derived CDR1 and CDR2 are SGHAT and FQNNGV. Trimming left V 3 bases short and J 1 base short, with 13 bases between. The CDR3 nucleotides are TGTGCCAGCAGCTTTCAAATCGGTTCTTCCTACGAGCAGTACTTC. Translation: CASSFQIGSSYEQYF.

J is TRBJ2-1 and V is TRBV2; the D gene is possibly TRBD2 (6 bases). This CDR3 is built from 15 residues. The germline V gene encodes CDR1 SNHLY and CDR2 FYNNEI. V was cut by 6 bases and J by 3 bases, with 15 bases left in between. The CDR3 loop reads CASSDQGLHYNEQFF. The CDR3 region has the DNA TGTGCCAGCAGCGACCAGGGACTTCACTACAATGAGCAGTTCTTC.

The DNA of the CDR3 is TGTGCCAGCAGCCCGGGACTAGCGGGAGGCGAGCAGTACTTC. Its protein is CASSPGLAGGEQYF. This chain uses TRBV11-2 with TRBJ2-7; 15 nucleotides line up with TRBD2. This CDR3 has 14 residues. With V trimmed by 5 bases and J by 6 bases, 2 bases remained unmatched. Per the germline V gene, CDR1 is SGHAT and CDR2 is FQNNGV.

The CDR3 DNA reads TGTGCCAGCAGCTTGGCCTCGGGAATACAAGAGACCCAGTACTTC. This encodes CASSLASGIQETQYF. The rearrangement uses TRBV5-4 and TRBJ2-5, with a tentative D call TRBD2 (5 bases). The germline gives CDR1 SGHNT, CDR2 YYREEE (reference sequence). V lost 0 bases and J lost 2, with 11 bases in between. The CDR3 consists of 15 residues.

The chain combines TRBV5-1 with TRBJ1-1; a weak D match, TRBD1 (6 bases). The ends were cut back, 3 bases at V and 8 bases at J, with 11 bases in the middle. CDR3 length: 12 amino acids. Germline lookup yields CDR1 SGHRS and CDR2 YFSETQ. The CDR3 here is CASSSGGGEAFF. The CDR3 coding sequence is TGCGCCAGCAGCTCTGGGGGGGGCGAAGCTTTCTTT. Full variable domain (outside the CDR3, taken from reference TRBV5-1 and TRBJ1-1): KAGVTQTPRYLIKTRGQQVTLSCSPISGHRSVSWYQQTPGQGLQFLFEYFSETQRNKGNFPGRFSGRQFSNSRSEMNVSTLELGDSALYLCASSSGGGEAFFGQGTRLTVV.

The chain is built from TRBV10-1 and TRBJ2-1; TRBD1 might be the D (5 bases). Germline lookup yields CDR1 WNHNN and CDR2 SYGVQD (reference sequence). The CDR3 extends over 12 amino acids. The ends were cut back, 3 bases at V and 5 bases at J, with 5 bases in the middle. The CDR3 DNA sequence: TGCGCCAGCAGTGACAGGGACAATGAGCAGTTCTTC. Protein: CASSDRDNEQFF.

This sequence joins TRBV4-1 and TRBJ1-5, with 8 positions matching TRBD1. J was trimmed by 1 base and V by 2 bases; bases with no gene match: 7. In germline, CDR1 is MGHRA, CDR2 YSYEKL. The CDR3 is 17 amino acids. CDR3 DNA sequence: TGCGCCAGCAGCCAACCTAGGACAGGGCAAAGCAATCAGCCCCAGCATTTT. Protein sequence: CASSQPRTGQSNQPQHF.

V is TRBV7-9 and J is TRBJ2-3, with 9 bases identical to TRBD1. The J segment lost 5 bases and the V segment lost 2 bases, leaving 11 bases of the junction unmatched. In germline, CDR1 is SEHNR, CDR2 FQNEAQ (reference sequence). The CDR3 length is 17 residues. CDR3 in amino acids: CASSLLGQGHHIDTQYF. CDR3 coding DNA: TGTGCCAGCAGCTTATTGGGACAGGGACACCACATAGATACGCAGTATTTT.

The gene calls are TRBV5-1 and TRBJ2-1, with D tentatively TRBD2 (6 bases). Germline V gene data show CDR1 as SGHRS and CDR2 as YFSETQ. This CDR3 spans 16 amino acids. The V gene lost 0 bases and the J gene lost 5 bases, with 15 bases spanning the gap. In DNA, the CDR3 is TGCGCCAGCAGCTTGGCCTTTGGCGGGGATAACAATGAGCAGTTCTTC. Protein product: CASSLAFGGDNNEQFF.